One T cell receptor beta chain is described in this entry. Its antigen is undetermined. An end of the junction does not agree with germline; a read error may underlie this. This entry is derived from a study of T cells in Graves' hyperthyroidism and ophthalmopathy. Study results and limitations: Ophthalmopathy stood apart from stable hyperthyroidism in a 13 V-J model. Before onset, ophthalmopathy was predicted by the model a median 6.5 months earlier.

Template material for amplifying TCR beta CDR3 regions consisted of RNA transcripts. With the HTBI primer set, the TCR CDR3 went through a first round of RT-PCR. TCRdb ran MiXCR on the multiplex PCR reads and lists one entry per CDR3 protein. The sample includes around 490,000 distinct CDR3 sequences, 15% to 20% of them seen just once. Any patient presenting with uncontrolled infection, other autoimmune disease, pregnancy or lactation was left out. This sample holds PBMCs from 8 to 10 ml fresh peripheral blood. The CDR3 loop spans 14 amino acids. From germline, CDR1 is SGHRS and CDR2 YFSETQ. The sample taken for sequencing was blood. The receptor comes from a man in his forties with Graves' ophthalmopathy. This rearrangement joins TRBV5-1 to TRBJ1-2; D is perhaps TRBD1 (6 bases). The CDR3 sequence is CASSGTGTLYGYAF. CDR3 coding DNA: TGCGCCAGCAGCGGGACCGGGACACTTTATGGCTACGCCTTC.